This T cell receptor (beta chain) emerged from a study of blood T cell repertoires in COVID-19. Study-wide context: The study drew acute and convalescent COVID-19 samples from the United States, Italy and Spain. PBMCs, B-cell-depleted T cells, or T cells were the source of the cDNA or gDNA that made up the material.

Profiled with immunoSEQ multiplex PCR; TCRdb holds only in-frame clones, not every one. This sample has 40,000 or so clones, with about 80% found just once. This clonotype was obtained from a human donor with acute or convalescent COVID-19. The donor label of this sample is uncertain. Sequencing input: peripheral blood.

The DNA of the CDR3 is TGTGCTACTGGACAGGACCTTAACTATGGCTACACCTTC. This gives the protein CATGQDLNYGYTF. The chain combines TRBV12-5 with TRBJ1-2; TRBD1 matches at 7 bases. V gave up 10 bases and J gave up 1 base; unmatched junction bases: 6. This CDR3 contains 13 residues. Germline lookup yields CDR1 LGHNT and CDR2 FRNRAP. Full variable domain (remainder filled in from reference TRBV12-5 and TRBJ1-2): DARVTQTPRHKVTEMGQEVTMRCQPILGHNTVFWYRQTMMQGLELLAYFRNRAPLDDSGMPKDRFSAEMPDATLATLKIQPSEPRDSAVYFCATGQDLNYGYTFGSGTRLTVV.